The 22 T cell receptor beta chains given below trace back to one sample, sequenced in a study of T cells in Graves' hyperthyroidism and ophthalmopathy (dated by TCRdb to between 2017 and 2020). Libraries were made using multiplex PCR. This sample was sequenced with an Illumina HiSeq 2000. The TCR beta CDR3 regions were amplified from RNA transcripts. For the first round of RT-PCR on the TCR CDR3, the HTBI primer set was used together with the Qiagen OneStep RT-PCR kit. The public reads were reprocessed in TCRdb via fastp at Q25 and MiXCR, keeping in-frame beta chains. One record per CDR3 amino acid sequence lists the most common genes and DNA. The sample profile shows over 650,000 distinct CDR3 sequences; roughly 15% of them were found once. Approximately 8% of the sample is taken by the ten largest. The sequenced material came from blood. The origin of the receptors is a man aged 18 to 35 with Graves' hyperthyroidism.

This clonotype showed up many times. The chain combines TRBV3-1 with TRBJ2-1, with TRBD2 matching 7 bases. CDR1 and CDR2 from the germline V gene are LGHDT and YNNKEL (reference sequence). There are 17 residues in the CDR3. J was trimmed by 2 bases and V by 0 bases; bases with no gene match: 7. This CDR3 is CASSQDAGAGPYNEQFF. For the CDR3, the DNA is TGTGCCAGCAGCCAAGACGCGGGAGCTGGACCCTACAATGAGCAGTTCTTC.

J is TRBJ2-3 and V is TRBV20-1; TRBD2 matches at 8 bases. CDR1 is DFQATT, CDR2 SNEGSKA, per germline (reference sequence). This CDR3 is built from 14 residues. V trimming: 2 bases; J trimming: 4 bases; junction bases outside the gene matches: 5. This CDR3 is CSARSAGGADTQYF. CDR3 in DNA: TGCAGTGCTAGATCCGCGGGAGGCGCAGATACGCAGTATTTT.

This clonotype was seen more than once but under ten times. CDR3 sequence reads: CASSLYRGSGELFF. The CDR3 DNA sequence: TGTGCCAGCAGCTTATACAGGGGGTCCGGGGAGCTGTTTTTT. This rearrangement joins TRBV7-2 to TRBJ2-2; 8 nucleotides match TRBD1. Trimming took 2 bases from V and 6 from J; bases not matched to a gene: 2. Germline assignment: CDR1 SGHTA and CDR2 FQGNSA. CDR3 length equals 14 residues. The whole variable domain, filled in from reference TRBV7-2 and TRBJ2-2, reads GAGVSQSPSNKVTEKGKDVELRCDPISGHTALYWYRQSLGQGLEFLIYFQGNSAPDKSGLPSDRFSAERTGGSVSTLTIQRTQQEDSAVYLCASSLYRGSGELFFGEGSRLTVL.

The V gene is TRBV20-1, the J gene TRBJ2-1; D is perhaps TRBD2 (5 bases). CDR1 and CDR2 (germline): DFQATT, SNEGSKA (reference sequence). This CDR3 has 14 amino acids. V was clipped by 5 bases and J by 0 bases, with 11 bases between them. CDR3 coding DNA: TGCAGTGCTGAGGGCGAGGGCTCCTACAATGAGCAGTTCTTC. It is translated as CSAEGEGSYNEQFF.

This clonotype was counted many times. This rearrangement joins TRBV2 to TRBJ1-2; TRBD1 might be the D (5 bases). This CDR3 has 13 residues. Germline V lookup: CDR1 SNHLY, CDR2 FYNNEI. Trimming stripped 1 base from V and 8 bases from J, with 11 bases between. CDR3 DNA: TGTGCCAGCAGTGAAGAGGCCAGGGACGGCTACACCTTC. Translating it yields CASSEEARDGYTF.

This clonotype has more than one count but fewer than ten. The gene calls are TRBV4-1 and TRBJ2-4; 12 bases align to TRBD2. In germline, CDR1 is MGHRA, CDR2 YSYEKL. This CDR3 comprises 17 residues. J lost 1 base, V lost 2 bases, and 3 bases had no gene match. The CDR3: CASSQPTSGRAKNIQYF. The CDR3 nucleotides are TGCGCCAGCAGCCAACCTACTAGCGGGAGGGCCAAAAACATTCAGTACTTC.

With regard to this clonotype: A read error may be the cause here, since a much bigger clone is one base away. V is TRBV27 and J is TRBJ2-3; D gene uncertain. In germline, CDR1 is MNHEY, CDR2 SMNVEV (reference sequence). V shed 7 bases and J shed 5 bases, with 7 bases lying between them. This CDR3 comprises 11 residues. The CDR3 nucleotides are TGTGCCAGCACCTTGAGAGATACGCAGTATTTT. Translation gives CASTLRDTQYF.

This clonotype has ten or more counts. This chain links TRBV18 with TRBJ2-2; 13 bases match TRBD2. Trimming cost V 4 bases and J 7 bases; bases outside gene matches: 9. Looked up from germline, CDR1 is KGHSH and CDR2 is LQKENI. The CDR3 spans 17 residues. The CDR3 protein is CASSRPGLAGSNGELFF. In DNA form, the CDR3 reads TGTGCCAGCTCACGCCCGGGACTAGCGGGATCGAACGGGGAGCTGTTTTTT.

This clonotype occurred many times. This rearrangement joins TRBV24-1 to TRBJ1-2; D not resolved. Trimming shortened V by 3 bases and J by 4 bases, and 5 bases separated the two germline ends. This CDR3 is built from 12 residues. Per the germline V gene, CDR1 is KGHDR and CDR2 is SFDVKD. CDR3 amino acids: CATSDGGYGYTF. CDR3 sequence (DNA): TGTGCCACCAGTGATGGAGGCTATGGCTACACCTTC.

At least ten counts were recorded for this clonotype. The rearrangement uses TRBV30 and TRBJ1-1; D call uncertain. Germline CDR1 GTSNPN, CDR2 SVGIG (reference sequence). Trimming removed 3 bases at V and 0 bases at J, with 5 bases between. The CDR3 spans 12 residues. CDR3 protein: CAWRRVNTEAFF. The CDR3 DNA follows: TGTGCCTGGAGGAGAGTGAACACTGAAGCTTTCTTT.

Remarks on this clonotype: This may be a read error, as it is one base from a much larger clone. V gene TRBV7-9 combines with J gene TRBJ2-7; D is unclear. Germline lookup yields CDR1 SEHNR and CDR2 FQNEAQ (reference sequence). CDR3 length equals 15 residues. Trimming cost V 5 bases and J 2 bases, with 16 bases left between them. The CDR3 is CASSPSAVLAYEQYF. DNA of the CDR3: TGTGCCAGCAGCCCATCGGCCGTCCTCGCCTACGAGCAGTACTTC.

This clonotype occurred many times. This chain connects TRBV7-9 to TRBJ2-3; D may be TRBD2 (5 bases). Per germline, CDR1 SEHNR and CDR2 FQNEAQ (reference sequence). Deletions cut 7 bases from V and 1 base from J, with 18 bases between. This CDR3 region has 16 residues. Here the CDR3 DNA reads TGTGCCAGCACCTCGGACGCGGGTATCGGCACAGATACGCAGTATTTT. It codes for CASTSDAGIGTDTQYF.

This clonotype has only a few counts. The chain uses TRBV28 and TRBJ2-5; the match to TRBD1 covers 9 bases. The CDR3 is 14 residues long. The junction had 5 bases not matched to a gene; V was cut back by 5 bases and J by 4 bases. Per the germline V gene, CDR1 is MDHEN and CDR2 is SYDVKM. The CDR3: CASSQQGAPETQYF. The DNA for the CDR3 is TGTGCCAGCAGTCAACAGGGGGCGCCAGAGACCCAGTACTTC. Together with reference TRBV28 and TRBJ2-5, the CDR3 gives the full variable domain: DVKVTQSSRYLVKRTGEKVFLECVQDMDHENMFWYRQDPGLGLRLIYFSYDVKMKEKGDIPEGYSVSREKKERFSLILESASTNQTSMYLCASSQQGAPETQYFGPGTRLLVL.

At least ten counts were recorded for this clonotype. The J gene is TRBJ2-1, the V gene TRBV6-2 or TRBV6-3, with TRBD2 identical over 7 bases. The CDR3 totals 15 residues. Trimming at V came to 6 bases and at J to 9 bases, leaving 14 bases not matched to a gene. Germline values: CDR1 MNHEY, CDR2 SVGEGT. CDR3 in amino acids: CASSPNPPGGGEQFF. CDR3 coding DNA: TGTGCCAGCAGCCCGAACCCCCCGGGGGGTGGTGAGCAGTTCTTC.

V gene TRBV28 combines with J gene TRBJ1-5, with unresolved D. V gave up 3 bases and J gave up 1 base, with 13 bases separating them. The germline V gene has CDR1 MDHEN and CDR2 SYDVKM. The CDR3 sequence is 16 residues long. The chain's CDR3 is CASSFFTGMSNQPQHF. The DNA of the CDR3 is TGTGCCAGCAGTTTTTTCACTGGAATGAGCAATCAGCCCCAGCATTTT.

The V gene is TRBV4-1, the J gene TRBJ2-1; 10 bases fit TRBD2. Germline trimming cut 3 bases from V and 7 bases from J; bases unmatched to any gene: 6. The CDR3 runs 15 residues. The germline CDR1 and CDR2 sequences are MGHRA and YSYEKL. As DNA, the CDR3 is TGCGCCAGCAGCCAGCCGGGACTAGCGAGAAATGAGCAGTTCTTC. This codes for CASSQPGLARNEQFF.

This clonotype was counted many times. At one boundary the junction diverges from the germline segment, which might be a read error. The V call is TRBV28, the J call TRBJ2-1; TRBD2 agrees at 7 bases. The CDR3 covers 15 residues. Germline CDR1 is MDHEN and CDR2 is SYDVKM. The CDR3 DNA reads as TGTGCCAGCAGTTTAGGCGGGAGCTCCCACAATGAGCAGTTCTTC. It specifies CASSLGGSSHNEQFF.

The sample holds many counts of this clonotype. CDR3: CASSLRDPLSYEQYF. CDR3 in DNA: TGTGCCAGCAGTCTCCGGGACCCCCTTTCCTACGAGCAGTACTTC. J is TRBJ2-7 and V is TRBV2; D is perhaps TRBD1 or TRBD2 (5 bases each). Germline CDR1 reads SNHLY; CDR2 reads FYNNEI. There are 15 residues in the CDR3. V was cut by 5 bases and J by 1 base, with 15 bases left in between.

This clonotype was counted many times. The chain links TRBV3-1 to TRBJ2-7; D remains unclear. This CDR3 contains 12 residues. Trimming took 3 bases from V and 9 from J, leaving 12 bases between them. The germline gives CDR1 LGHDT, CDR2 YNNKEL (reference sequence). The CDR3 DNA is TGTGCCAGCAGCCATTCTTGGGAAGGGCAGTACTTC. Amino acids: CASSHSWEGQYF.

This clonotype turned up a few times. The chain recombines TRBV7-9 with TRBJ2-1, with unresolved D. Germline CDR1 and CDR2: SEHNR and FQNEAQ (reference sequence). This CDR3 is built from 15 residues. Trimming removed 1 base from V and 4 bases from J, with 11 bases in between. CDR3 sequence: CASSLVRPPYNEQFF. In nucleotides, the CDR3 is TGTGCCAGCAGCTTAGTCCGACCCCCATACAATGAGCAGTTCTTC. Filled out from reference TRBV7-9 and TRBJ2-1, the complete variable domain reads DTGVSQNPRHKITKRGQNVTFRCDPISEHNRLYWYRQTLGQGPEFLTYFQNEAQLEKSRLLSDRFSAERPKGSFSTLEIQRTEQGDSAMYLCASSLVRPPYNEQFFGPGTRLTVL.

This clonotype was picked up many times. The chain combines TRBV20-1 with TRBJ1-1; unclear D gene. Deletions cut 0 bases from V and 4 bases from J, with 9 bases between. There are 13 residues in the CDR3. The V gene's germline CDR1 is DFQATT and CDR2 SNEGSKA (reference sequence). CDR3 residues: CSAREIPATEAFF. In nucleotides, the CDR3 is TGCAGTGCTAGAGAGATCCCGGCCACTGAAGCTTTCTTT.

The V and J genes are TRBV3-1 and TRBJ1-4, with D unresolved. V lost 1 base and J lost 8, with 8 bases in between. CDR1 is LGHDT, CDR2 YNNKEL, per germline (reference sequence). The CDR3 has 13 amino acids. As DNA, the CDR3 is TGTGCCAGCAGCCAAGCTTCTTCGGAAAAACTGTTTTTT. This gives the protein CASSQASSEKLFF.